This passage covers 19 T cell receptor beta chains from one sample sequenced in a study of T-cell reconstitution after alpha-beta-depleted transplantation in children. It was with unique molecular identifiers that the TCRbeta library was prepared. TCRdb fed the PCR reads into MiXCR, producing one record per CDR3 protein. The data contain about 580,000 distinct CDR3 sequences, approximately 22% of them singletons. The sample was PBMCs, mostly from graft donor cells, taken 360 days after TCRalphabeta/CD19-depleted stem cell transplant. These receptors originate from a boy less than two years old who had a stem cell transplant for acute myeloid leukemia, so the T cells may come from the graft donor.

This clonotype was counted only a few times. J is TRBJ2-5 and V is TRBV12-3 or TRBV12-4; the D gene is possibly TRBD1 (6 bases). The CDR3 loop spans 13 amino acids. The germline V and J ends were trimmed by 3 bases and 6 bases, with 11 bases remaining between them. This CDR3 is CASSFEGDKTQYF. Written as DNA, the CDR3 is TGTGCCAGCAGTTTTGAGGGGGATAAGACCCAGTACTTC.

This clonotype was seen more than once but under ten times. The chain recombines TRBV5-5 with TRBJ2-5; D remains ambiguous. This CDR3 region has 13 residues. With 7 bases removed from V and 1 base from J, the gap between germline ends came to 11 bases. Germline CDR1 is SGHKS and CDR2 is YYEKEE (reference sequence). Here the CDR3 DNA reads TGTGCCAGCGCCCGGGCTAGCCAAGAGACCCAGTACTTC. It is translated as CASARASQETQYF.

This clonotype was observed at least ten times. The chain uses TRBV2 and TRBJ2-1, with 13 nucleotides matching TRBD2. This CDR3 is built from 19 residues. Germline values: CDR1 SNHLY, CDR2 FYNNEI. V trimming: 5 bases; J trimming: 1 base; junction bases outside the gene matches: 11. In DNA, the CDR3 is TGTGCCAGCAGTCGTCCCGCACTAGCGGGGGGGCCATCCTACAATGAGCAGTTCTTC. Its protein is CASSRPALAGGPSYNEQFF.

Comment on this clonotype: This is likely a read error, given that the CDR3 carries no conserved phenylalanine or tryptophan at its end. The CDR3 loop reads CASSLERLAAETQYS. DNA of the CDR3: TGTGCCAGCAGCTTAGAAAGACTAGCTGCGGAGACCCAGTACTCC. This chain connects TRBV7-9 to TRBJ2-5, with 7 bases aligning to TRBD2. CDR1 and CDR2 from the germline V gene are SEHNR and FQNEAQ (reference sequence). The CDR3 has 15 residues. The V segment lost 1 base and the J segment 5 bases; nucleotides outside the gene matches: 7.

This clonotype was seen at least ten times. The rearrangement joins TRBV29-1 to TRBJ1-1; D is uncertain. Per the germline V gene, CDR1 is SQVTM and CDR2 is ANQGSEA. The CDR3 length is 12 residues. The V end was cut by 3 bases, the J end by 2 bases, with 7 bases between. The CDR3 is CSVDSVNTEAFF. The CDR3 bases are TGCAGCGTTGACAGCGTAAACACTGAAGCTTTCTTT.

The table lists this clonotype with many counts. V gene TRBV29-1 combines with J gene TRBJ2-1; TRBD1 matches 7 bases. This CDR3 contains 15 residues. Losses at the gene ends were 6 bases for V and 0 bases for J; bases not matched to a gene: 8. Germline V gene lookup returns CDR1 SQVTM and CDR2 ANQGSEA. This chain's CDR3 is CSVDRQGPSYNEQFF. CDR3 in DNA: TGCAGCGTGGATCGACAGGGTCCCTCCTACAATGAGCAGTTCTTC.

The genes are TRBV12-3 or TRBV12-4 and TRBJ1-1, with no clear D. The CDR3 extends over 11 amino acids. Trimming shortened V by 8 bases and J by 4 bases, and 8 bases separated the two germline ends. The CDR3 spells CASDAGTEAFF. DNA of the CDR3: TGTGCCAGCGACGCAGGCACTGAAGCTTTCTTT.

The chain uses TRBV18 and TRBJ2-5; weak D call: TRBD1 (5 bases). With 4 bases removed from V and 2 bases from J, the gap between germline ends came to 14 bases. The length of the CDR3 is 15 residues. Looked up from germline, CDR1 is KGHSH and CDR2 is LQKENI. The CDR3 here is CASSQSAGQQETQYF. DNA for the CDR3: TGTGCCAGCTCACAGTCGGCAGGGCAGCAAGAGACCCAGTACTTC.

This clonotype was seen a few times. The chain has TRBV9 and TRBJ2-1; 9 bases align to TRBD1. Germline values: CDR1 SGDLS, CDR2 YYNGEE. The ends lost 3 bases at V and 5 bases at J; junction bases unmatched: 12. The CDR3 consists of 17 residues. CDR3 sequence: CASSGRDRDRANNEQFF. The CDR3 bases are TGTGCCAGCAGCGGACGGGACAGGGATCGGGCAAACAATGAGCAGTTCTTC.

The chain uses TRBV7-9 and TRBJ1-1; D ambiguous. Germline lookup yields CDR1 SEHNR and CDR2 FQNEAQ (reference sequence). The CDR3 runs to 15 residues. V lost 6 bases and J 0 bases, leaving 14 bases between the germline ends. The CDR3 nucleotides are TGTGCCAGCAGTTCCCCTCCCTCAGTGAACACTGAAGCTTTCTTT. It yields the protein CASSSPPSVNTEAFF.

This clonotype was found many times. The CDR3 DNA reads as TGCGCCAGCAGCTTAAACCCAGTACCTTCCTACGAGCAGTACTTC. Residues: CASSLNPVPSYEQYF. This sequence joins TRBV5-1 and TRBJ2-7; D is uncertain. Trimming took off 2 bases at V and 1 base at J, with 13 bases between the two ends. CDR1 is SGHRS and CDR2 is YFSETQ in the germline V gene. There are 15 residues in the CDR3.

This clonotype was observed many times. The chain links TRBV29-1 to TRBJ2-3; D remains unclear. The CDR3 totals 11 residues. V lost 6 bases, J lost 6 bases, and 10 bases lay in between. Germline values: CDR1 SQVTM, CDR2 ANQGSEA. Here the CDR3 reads CSVCVVDTQYF. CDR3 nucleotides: TGCAGCGTGTGTGTGGTGGATACGCAGTATTTT.

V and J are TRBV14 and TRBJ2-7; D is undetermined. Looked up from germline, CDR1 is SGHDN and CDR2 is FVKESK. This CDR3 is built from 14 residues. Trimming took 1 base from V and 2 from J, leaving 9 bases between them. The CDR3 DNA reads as TGTGCCAGCAGCCAAGGTGGCACCCCCTACGAGCAGTACTTC. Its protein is CASSQGGTPYEQYF. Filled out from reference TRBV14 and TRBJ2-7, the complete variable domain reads EAGVTQFPSHSVIEKGQTVTLRCDPISGHDNLYWYRRVMGKEIKFLLHFVKESKQDESGMPNNRFLAERTGGTYSTLKVQPAELEDSGVYFCASSQGGTPYEQYFGPGTRLTVT.

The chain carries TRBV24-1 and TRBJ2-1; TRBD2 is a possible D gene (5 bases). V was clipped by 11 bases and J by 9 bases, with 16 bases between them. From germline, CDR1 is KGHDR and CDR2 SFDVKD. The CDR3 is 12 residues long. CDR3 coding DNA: TGTGCCATCGAGACGCTAGCAAGTGAGCAGTTCTTC. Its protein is CAIETLASEQFF.

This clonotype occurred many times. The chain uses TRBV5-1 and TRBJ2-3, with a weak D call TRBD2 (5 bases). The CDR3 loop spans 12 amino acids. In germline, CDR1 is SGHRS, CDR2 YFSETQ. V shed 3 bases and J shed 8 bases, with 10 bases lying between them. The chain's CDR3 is CASSYRGGTQYF. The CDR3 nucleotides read TGCGCCAGCAGCTACCGAGGAGGTACGCAGTATTTT.

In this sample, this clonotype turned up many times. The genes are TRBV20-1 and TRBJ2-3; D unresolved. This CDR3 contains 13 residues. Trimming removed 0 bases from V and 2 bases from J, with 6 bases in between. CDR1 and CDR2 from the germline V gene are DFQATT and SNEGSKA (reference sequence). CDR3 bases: TGCAGTGCTAGAGATCCTGACACAGATACGCAGTATTTT. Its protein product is CSARDPDTDTQYF.

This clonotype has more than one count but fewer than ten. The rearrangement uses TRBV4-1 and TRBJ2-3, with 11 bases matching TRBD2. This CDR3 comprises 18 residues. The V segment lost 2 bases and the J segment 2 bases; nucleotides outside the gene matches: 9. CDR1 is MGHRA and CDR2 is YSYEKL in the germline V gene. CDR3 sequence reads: CASSQIGTSGRFTDTQYF. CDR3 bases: TGCGCCAGCAGCCAAATTGGGACTAGCGGACGATTCACAGATACGCAGTATTTT.

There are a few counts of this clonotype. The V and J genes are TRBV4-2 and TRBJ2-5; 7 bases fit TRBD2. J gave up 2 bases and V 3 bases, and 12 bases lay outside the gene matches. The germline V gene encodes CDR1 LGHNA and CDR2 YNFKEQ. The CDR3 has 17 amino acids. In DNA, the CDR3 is TGTGCCAGCAGCCAGGCCCTAGCGGCGTCCCCACAAGAGACCCAGTACTTC. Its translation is CASSQALAASPQETQYF.

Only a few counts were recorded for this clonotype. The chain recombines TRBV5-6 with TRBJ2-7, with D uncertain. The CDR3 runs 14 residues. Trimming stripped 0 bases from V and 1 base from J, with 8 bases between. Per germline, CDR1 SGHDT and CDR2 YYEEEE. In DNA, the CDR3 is TGTGCCAGCAGCTTGGTGGGCAGTTCCTACGAGCAGTACTTC. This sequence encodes CASSLVGSSYEQYF.